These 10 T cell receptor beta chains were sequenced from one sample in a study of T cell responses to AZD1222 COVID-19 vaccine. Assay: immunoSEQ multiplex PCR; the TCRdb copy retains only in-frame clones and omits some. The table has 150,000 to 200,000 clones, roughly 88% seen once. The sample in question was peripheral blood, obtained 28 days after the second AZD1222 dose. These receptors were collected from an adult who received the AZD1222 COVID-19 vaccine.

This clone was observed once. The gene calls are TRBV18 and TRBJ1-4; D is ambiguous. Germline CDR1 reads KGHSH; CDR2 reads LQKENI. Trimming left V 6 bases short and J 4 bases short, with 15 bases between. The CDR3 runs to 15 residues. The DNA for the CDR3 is TGTGCCAGCTCCCCTCGGGATGGCAATAATGAAAAACTGTTTTTT. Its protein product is CASSPRDGNNEKLFF.

CDR3 amino acids: CSVEGSQSNYGYTF. DNA of the CDR3: TGCAGCGTTGAAGGCAGTCAATCGAACTATGGCTACACCTTC. The chain combines TRBV29-1 with TRBJ1-2; D call uncertain. V lost 1 base and J 2 bases, leaving 11 bases between the germline ends. Germline V gene lookup returns CDR1 SQVTM and CDR2 ANQGSEA. This CDR3 is built from 14 residues.

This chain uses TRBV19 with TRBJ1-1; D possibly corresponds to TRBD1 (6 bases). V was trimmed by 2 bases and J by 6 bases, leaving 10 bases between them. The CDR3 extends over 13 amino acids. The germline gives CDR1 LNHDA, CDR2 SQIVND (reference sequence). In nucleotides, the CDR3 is TGTGCCAGTAGTATAAGGGGGGCGGCTGAAGCTTTCTTT. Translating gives CASSIRGAAEAFF.

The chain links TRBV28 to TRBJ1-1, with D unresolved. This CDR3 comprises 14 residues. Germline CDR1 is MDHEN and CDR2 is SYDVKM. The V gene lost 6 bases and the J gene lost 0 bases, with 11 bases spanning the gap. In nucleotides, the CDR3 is TGTGCCAGCAGCAGCCGAGCCCTGAACACTGAAGCTTTCTTT. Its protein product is CASSSRALNTEAFF.

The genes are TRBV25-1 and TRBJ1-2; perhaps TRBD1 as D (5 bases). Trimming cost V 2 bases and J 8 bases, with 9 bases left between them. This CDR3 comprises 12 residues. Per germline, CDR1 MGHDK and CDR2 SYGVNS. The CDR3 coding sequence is TGTGCCAGCAGTGAAGGGGGGGGAGGCTACACCTTC. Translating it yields CASSEGGGGYTF.

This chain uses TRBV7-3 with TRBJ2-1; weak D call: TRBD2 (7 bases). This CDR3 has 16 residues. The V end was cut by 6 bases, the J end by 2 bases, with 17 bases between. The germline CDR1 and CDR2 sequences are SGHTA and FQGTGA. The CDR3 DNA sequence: TGTGCCAGCAGACCCACGGGGGGCGATGCCTACAATGAGCAGTTCTTC. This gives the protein CASRPTGGDAYNEQFF.

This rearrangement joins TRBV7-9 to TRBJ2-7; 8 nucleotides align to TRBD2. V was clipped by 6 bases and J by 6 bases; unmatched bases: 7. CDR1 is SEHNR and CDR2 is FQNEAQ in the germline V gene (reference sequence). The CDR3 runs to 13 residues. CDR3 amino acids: CASRRSGGAEQYF. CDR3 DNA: TGTGCCAGCAGACGAAGCGGGGGTGCCGAGCAGTACTTC.

The CDR3 spells CASSSPRAPGRTQYF. The CDR3 DNA is TGCGCCAGCAGCTCCCCTCGGGCACCAGGACGGACCCAGTACTTC. V usage is TRBV5-1 and J usage is TRBJ2-5; D is ambiguous. Trimming stripped 3 bases from V and 7 bases from J, with 19 bases between. CDR1 is SGHRS and CDR2 is YFSETQ in the germline V gene. CDR3 length: 15 amino acids.

The CDR3, as DNA: TGTGCCAGCAGCTTAGGGGGTTACACCGGGGAGCTGTTTTTT. It specifies CASSLGGYTGELFF. This chain connects TRBV11-3 to TRBJ2-2; D unclear. V dropped 1 base and J dropped 3 bases, with 6 bases sitting between them. The CDR3 spans 14 residues. Looked up from germline, CDR1 is SGHNT and CDR2 is YENEEA. Complete variable domain (other parts from reference TRBV11-3 and TRBJ2-2): EAGVVQSPRYKIIEKKQPVAFWCNPISGHNTLYWYLQNLGQGPELLIRYENEEAVDDSQLPKDRFSAERLKGVDSTLKIQPAELGDSAVYLCASSLGGYTGELFFGEGSRLTVL.

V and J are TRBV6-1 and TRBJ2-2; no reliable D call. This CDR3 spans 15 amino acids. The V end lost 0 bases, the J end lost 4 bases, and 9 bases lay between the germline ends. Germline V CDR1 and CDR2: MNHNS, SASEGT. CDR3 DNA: TGTGCCAGCAGTGAAGCAGGGAAGGGCACCGGGGAGCTGTTTTTT. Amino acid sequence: CASSEAGKGTGELFF.